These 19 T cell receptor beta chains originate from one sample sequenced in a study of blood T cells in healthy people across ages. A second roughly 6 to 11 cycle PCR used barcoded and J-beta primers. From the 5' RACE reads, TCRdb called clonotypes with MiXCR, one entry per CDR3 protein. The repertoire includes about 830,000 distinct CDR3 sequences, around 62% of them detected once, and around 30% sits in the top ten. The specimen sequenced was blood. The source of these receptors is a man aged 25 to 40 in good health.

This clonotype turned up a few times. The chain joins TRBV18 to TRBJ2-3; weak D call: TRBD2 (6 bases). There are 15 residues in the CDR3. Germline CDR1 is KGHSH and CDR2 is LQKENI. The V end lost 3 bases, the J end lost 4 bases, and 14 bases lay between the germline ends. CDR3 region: CASSPLAEGSDTQYF. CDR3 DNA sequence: TGTGCCAGCTCACCTCTCGCGGAGGGGTCAGATACGCAGTATTTT.

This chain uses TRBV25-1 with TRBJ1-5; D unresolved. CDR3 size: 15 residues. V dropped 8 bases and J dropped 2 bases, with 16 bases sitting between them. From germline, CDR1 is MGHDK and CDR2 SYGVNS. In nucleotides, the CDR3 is TGTGCCAGCTATATGGCCCATCCGGGCAATCAGCCCCAGCATTTT. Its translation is CASYMAHPGNQPQHF.

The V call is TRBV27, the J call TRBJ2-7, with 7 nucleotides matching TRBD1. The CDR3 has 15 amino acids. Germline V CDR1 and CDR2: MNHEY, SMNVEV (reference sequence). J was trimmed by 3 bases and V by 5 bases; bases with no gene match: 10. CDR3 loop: CASSPGDSYHYEQYF. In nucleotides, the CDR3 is TGTGCCAGCAGTCCCGGGGACAGCTACCACTACGAGCAGTACTTC.

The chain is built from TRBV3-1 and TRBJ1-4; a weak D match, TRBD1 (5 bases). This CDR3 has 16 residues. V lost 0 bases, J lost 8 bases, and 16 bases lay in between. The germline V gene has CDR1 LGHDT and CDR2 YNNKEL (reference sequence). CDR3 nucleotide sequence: TGTGCCAGCAGCCAAGAGGACGGGGGGATAAGGGAAAAACTGTTTTTT. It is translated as CASSQEDGGIREKLFF.

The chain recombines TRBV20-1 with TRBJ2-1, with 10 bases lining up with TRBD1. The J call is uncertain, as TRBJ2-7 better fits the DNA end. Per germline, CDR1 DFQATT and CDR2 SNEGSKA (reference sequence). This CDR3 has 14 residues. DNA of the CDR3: TGCAGTGCTAGAGGACAGGGGGCATACTACGAGCAGTACTTC. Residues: CSARGQGAYYEQYF.

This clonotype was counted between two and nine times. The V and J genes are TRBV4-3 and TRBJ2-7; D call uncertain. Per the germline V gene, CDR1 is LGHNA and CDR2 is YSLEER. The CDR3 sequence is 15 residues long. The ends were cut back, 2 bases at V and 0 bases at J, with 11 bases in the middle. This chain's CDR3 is CASSQTYGSSYEQYF. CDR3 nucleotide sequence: TGCGCCAGCAGCCAAACATACGGTAGCTCCTACGAGCAGTACTTC.

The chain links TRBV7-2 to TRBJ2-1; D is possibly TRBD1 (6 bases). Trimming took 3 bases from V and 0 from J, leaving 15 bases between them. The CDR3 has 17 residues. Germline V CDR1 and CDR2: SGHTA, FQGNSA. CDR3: CASSFGGGQSSYNEQFF. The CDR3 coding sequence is TGTGCCAGCAGCTTTGGGGGTGGACAGAGCTCCTACAATGAGCAGTTCTTC. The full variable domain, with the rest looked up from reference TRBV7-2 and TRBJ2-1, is GAGVSQSPSNKVTEKGKDVELRCDPISGHTALYWYRQSLGQGLEFLIYFQGNSAPDKSGLPSDRFSAERTGGSVSTLTIQRTQQEDSAVYLCASSFGGGQSSYNEQFFGPGTRLTVL.

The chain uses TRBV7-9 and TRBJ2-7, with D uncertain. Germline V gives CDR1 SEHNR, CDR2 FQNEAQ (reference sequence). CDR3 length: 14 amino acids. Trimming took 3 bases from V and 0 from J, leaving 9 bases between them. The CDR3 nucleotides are TGTGCCAGCAGCTTCCCGGCGGTCTCCTACGAGCAGTACTTC. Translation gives CASSFPAVSYEQYF.

CDR3 loop: CASSVGTKYYEQYF. In DNA, the CDR3 is TGTGCCAGCAGCGTGGGGACTAAATACTACGAGCAGTACTTC. V usage is TRBV9 and J usage is TRBJ2-7; 7 positions agree with TRBD2. The CDR3 contains 14 residues. The V and J ends lost 2 bases and 3 bases, in that order; junction bases with no gene match: 5. Germline loops: CDR1 SGDLS, CDR2 YYNGEE.

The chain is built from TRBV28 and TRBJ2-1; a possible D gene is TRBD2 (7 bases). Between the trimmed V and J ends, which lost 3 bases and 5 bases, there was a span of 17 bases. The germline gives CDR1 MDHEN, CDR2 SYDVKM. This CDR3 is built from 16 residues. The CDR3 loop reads CASSLGGARINNEQFF. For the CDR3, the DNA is TGTGCCAGCAGTTTGGGGGGGGCCCGAATTAACAATGAGCAGTTCTTC.

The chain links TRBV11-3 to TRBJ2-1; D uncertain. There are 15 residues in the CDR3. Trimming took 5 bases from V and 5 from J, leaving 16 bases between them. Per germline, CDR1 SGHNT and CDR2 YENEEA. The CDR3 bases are TGTGCCAGCAGCCCCCGGTTCCTCAATGACAATGAGCAGTTCTTC. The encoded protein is CASSPRFLNDNEQFF. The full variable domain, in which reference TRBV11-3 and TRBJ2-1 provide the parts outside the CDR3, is EAGVVQSPRYKIIEKKQPVAFWCNPISGHNTLYWYLQNLGQGPELLIRYENEEAVDDSQLPKDRFSAERLKGVDSTLKIQPAELGDSAVYLCASSPRFLNDNEQFFGPGTRLTVL.

The CDR3 coding sequence is TGTGCCAGCTCACTAAAGATGTCATCTAGCACAGATACGCAGTATTTT. This codes for CASSLKMSSSTDTQYF. V and J are TRBV18 and TRBJ2-3; D ambiguous. The CDR3 has 16 residues. CDR1 is KGHSH and CDR2 is LQKENI in the germline V gene. The V gene lost 4 bases and the J gene lost 0 bases, with 14 bases spanning the gap.

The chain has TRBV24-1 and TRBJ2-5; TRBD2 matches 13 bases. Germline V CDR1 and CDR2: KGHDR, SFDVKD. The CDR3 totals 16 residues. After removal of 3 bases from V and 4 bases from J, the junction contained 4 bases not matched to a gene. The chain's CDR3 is CATSDSRLAGGETQYF. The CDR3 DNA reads TGTGCCACCAGTGATAGTAGACTAGCGGGGGGAGAGACCCAGTACTTC.

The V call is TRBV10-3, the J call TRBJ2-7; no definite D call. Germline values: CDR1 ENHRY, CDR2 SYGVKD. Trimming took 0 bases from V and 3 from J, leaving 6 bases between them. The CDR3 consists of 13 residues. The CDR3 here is CAISESYSYEQYF. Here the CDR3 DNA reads TGTGCCATCAGTGAGTCGTACAGCTACGAGCAGTACTTC.

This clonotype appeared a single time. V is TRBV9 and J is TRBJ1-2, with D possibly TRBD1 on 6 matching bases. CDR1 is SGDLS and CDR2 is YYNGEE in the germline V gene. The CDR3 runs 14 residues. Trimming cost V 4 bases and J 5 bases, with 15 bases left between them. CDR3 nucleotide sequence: TGTGCCAGCAGCCCCAGTACAGGGAGATATGGCTACACCTTC. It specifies CASSPSTGRYGYTF.

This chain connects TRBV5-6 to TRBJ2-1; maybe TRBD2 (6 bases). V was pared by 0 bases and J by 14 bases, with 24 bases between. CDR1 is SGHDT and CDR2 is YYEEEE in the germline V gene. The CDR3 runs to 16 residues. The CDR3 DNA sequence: TGTGCCAGCAGCTTGGCCTGGCTGAAGGACTACCATTATGAGTTCTTC. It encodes CASSLAWLKDYHYEFF.

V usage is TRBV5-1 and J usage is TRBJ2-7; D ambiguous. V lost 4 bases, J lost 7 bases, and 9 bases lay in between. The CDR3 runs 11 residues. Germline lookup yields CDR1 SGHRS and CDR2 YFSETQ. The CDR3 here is CASSAGPEQYF. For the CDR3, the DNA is TGCGCCAGCAGCGCCGGGCCGGAGCAGTACTTC.

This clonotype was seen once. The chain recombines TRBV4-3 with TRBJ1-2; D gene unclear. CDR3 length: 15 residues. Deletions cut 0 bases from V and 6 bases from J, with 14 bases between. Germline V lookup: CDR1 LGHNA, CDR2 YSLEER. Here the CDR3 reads CASSQEFGESHGYTF. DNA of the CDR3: TGCGCCAGCAGCCAAGAATTCGGGGAGAGCCATGGCTACACCTTC.

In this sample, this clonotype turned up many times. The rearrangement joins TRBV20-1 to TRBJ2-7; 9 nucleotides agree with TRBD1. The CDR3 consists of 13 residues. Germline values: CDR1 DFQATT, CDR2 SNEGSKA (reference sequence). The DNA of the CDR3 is TGCAGCGCACGAGGGACAGGGTCCTACGAGCAGTACTTC. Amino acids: CSARGTGSYEQYF.